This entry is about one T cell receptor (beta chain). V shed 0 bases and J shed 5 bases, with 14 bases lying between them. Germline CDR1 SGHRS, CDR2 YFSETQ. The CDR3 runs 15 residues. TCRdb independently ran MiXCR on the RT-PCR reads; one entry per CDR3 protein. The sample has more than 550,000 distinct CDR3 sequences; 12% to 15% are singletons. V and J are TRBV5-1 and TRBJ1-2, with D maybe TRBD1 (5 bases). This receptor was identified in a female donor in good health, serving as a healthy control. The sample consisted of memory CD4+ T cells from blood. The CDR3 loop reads CASSLGRTGDYGYTF. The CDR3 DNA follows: TGCGCCAGCAGCTTGGGAAGGACGGGGGATTATGGCTACACCTTC. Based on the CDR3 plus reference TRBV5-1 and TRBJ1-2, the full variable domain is KAGVTQTPRYLIKTRGQQVTLSCSPISGHRSVSWYQQTPGQGLQFLFEYFSETQRNKGNFPGRFSGRQFSNSRSEMNVSTLELGDSALYLCASSLGRTGDYGYTFGSGTRLTVV.